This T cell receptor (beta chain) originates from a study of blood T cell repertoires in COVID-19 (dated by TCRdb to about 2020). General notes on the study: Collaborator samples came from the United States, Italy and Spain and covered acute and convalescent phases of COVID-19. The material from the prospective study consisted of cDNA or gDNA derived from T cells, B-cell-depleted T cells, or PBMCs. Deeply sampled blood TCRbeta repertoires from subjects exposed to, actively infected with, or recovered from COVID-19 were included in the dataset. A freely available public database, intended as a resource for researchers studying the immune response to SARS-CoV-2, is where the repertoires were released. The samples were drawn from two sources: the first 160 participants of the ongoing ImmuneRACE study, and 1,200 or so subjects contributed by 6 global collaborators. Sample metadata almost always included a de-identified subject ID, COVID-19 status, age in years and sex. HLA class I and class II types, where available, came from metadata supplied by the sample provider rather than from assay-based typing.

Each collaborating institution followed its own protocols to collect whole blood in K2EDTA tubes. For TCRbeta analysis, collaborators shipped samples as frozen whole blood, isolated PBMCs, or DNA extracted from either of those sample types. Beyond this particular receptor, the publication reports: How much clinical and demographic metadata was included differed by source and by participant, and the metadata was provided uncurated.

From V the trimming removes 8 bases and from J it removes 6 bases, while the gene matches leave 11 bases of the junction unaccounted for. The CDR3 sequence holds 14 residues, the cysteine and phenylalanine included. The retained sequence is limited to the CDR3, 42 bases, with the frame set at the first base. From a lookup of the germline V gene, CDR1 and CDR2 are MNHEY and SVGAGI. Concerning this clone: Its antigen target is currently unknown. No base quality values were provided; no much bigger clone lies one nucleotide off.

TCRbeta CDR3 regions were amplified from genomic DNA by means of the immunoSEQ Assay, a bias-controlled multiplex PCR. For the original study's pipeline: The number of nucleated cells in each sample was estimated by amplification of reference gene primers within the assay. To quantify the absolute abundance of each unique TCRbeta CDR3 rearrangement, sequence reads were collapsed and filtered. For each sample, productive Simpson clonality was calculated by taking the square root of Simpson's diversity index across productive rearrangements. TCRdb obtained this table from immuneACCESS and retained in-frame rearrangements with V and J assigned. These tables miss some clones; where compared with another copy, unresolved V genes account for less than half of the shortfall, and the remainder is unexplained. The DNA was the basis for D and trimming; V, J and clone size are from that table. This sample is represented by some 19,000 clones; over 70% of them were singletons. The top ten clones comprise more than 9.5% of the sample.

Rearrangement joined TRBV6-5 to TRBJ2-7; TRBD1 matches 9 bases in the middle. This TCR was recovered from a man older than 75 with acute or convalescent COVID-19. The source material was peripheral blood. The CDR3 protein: CASWAGQGTGEQYF. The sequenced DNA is TGTGCCAGCTGGGCTGGACAGGGGACAGGCGAGCAGTACTTC.